This TCR beta chain derives from a study of OX40 agonist ivuxolimab in advanced cancers. The wider study: Patients treated during dose escalation were battling hepatocellular carcinoma, melanoma, renal cell or head and neck cancer.

Trimming took off 8 bases at V and 4 bases at J, with 17 bases between the two ends. CDR3 length: 14 residues. Germline V gene sequence: CDR1 MDHEN, CDR2 SYDVKM. The table came from immunoSEQ multiplex PCR; TCRdb's copy has only in-frame clones and leaves some out. The table has approximately 60,000 clones, around 82% seen once. Sequenced material: CD4+ or CD8+ T cells sorted from blood, taken in a trial of the OX40 agonist ivuxolimab. The clonotype originates from an adult with an advanced solid tumor such as melanoma, head and neck, liver or kidney cancer. This chain connects TRBV28 to TRBJ1-2, with D unresolved. The CDR3 region is CASSGGRRTYGYTF. In nucleotides, the CDR3 is TGTGCCAGCTCCGGAGGCAGGCGGACCTATGGCTACACCTTC.